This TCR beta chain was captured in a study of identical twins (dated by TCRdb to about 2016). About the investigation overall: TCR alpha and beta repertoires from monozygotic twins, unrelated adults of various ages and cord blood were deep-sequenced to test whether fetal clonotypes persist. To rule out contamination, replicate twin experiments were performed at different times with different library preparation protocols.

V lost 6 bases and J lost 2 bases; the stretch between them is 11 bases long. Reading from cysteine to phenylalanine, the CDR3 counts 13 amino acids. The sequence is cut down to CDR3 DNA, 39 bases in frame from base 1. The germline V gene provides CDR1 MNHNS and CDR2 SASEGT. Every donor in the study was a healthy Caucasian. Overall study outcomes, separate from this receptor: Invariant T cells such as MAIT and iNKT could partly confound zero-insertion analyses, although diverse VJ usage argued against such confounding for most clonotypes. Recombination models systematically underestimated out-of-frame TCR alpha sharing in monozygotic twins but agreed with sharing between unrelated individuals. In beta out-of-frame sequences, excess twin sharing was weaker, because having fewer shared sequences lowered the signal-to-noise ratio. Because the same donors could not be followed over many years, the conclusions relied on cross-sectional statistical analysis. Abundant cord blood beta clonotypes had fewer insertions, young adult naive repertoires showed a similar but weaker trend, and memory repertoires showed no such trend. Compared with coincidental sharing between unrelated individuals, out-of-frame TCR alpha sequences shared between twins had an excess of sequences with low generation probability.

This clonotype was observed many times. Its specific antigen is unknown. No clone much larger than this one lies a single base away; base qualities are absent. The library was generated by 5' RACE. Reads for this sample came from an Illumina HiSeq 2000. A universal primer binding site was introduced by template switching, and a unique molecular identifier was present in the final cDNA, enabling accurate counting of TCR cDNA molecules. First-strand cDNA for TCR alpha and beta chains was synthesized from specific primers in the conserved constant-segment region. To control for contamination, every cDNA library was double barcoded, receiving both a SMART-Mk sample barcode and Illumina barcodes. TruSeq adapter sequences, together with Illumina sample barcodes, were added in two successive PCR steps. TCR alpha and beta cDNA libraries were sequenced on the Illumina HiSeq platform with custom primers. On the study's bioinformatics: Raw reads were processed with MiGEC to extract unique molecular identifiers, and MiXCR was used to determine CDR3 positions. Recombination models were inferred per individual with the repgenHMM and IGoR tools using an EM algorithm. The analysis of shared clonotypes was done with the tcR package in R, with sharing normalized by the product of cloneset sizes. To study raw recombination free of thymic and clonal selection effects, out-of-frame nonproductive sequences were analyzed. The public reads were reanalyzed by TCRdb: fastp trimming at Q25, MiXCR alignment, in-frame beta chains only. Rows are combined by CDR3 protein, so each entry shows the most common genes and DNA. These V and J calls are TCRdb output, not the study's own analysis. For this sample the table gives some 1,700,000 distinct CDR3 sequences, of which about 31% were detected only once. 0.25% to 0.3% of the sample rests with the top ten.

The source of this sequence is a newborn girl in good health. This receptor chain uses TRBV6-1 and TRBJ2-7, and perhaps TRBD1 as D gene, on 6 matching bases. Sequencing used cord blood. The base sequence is TGTGCCAGCAGGGACAGTTCTCCCTACGAGCAGTACTTC. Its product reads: CASRDSSPYEQYF.